These T cell receptor beta chains were read from a single sample in a study of fetal regulatory T cell absence and autoimmunity. Some clones are missing from TCRdb's copy, which holds only in-frame ones; the method was immunoSEQ multiplex PCR. The sample has approximately 46,000 clones, 70% to 85% seen once. Sequenced input: cord blood. All receptors derive from a newborn boy with IPEX syndrome. Each CDR3 is given with its conserved first and last residue.

>TRBJ1-4|TRBV5-5|16
CASSLIQGAVNEKLFF
>TRBJ2-3|TRBV2|13
CASSWRFTDTQYF
>TRBJ2-3|TRBV6-6|11
CASSSRDTQYF
>TRBJ2-7|TRBV6-5|11
CASSNIYEQYF
>TRBJ2-3|TRBV5-5|14
CASSLADSTDTQYF
>TRBJ1-5|TRBV10-3|13
CAISESKSQPQHF
>TRBJ2-2|TRBV30|16
CAWSVGQGGSTGELFF
>TRBJ2-7|TRBV4-3|16
CASSQDPGGVSYEQYF
>TRBJ1-5|TRBV5-6|15
CASSSTGTGYQPQHF
>TRBJ2-1|TRBV5-4|15
CASSLARSSYNEQFF
>TRBJ2-2|TRBV6-5|16
CATSYSRTSGTGELFF
>TRBJ1-4|TRBV7-2|15
CASSREGASGEKLFF
>TRBJ1-6|TRBV7-9|15
CASSLKRTGGETLHF
>TRBJ2-3|TRBV5-1|15
CASSLTMRHTDTQYF
>TRBJ1-1|TRBV29-1|12
CSVEEGRSEAFF
>TRBJ2-2|TRBV7-8|14
CASSLVRGTGELFF
>TRBJ2-7|TRBV11-2|15
CASSFRTGATYEQYF
>TRBJ1-2|TRBV16|15
CASSQSSGTGDGYTF
>TRBJ2-2|TRBV5-1|13
CASSLLEGGELFF
>TRBJ2-1|TRBV7-6|15
CASSLAGDGPMPIFF
>TRBJ2-1|TRBV19|15
CASSMRGGIYNEQFF
>TRBJ1-1|TRBV4-1|18
CASSQRPLTGGEDTEAFF
>TRBJ2-7|TRBV30|14
CAWSPGQGPYEQYF
>TRBJ1-1|TRBV10-3|14
CAISESGANTEAFF
>TRBJ2-1|TRBV11-3|16
CASSLATSGLYNEQFF
>TRBJ2-3|TRBV5-6|14
CASSQGLAADTQYF
>TRBJ2-3|TRBV6-4|15
CASSAGTPSTDTQYF
>TRBJ2-5|TRBV18|12
CASSPGFETQYF
>TRBJ2-1|TRBV10-3|14
CAIRGGAGHDEQFF
>TRBJ1-3|TRBV9|13
CASSGDQRNTIYF
>TRBJ2-2|TRBV30|12
CAWNTNTGELFF
>TRBJ1-1|TRBV6-5|13
CASTRQRNTEAFF
>TRBJ2-7|TRBV2|13
CASSEPGTYEQYF
>TRBJ1-1|TRBV7-9|14
CASSSQRFVPEAFF
>TRBJ2-2|TRBV6-5|12
CASSLNTGELFF
>TRBJ2-7|TRBV5-4|17
CASSPTHGTLIIYEQYF
>TRBJ2-4|TRBV19|11
CASSIGDIQYF
>TRBJ2-2|TRBV15|14
CATSKGTDTGELFF
>TRBJ1-1|TRBV28|16
CASSAGYFRVHTEAFF
>TRBJ2-7|TRBV2|11
CASRGSYEQYF
>TRBJ1-3|TRBV7-9|15
CASSSDRFGGNTIYF
>TRBJ1-1|TRBV5-3|13
CAIQRQQGAEAFF
>TRBJ1-1|TRBV6-5|12
CASKQGGTEAFF
>TRBJ2-1|TRBV19|16
CASSFWTSGPPGEQFF
>TRBJ2-2|TRBV7-2|14
CASSLFGATGELFF
>TRBJ1-5|TRBV19|14
CASSMAGINQPQHF
>TRBJ1-2|TRBV10-3|14
CAIRRDRGSYGYTF